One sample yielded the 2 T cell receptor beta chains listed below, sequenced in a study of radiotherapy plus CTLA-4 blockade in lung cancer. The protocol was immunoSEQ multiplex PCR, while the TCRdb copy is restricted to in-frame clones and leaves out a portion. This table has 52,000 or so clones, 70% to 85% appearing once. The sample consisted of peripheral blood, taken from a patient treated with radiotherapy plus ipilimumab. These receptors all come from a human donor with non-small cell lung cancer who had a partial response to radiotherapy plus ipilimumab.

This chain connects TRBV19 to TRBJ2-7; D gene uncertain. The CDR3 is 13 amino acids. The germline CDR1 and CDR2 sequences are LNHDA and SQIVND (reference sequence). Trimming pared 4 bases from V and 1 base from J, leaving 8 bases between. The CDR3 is CASSTYRSYEQYF. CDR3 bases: TGTGCCAGTAGTACTTACAGATCCTACGAGCAGTACTTC.

CDR3 coding DNA: TGTGCCAGTAGTCTCGACAGGGTGGGCGCCAAAAACATTCAGTACTTC. Translated: CASSLDRVGAKNIQYF. The rearrangement links TRBV19 to TRBJ2-4; TRBD1 aligns across 7 bases. Germline loops: CDR1 LNHDA, CDR2 SQIVND (reference sequence). J was trimmed by 1 base and V by 5 bases; bases with no gene match: 8. This CDR3 has 16 residues.